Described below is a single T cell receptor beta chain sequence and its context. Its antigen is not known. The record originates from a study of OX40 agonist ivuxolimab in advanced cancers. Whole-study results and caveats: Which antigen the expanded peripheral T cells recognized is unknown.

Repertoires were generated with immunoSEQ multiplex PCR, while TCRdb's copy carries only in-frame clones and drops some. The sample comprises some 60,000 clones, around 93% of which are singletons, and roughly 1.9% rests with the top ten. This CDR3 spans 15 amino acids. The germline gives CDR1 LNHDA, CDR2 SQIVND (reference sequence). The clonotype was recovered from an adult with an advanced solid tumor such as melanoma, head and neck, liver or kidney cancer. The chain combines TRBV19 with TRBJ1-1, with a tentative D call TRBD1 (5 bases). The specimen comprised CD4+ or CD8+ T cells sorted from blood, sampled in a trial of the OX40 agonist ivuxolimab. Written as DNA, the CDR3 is TGTGCTACTGGTGGTGGGGCTTCGGGGAACACTGAAGCTTTCTTT. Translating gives CATGGGASGNTEAFF.